The 18 T cell receptor beta chains presented below share a single source sample, sequenced in a study of T cells in Graves' hyperthyroidism and ophthalmopathy. From RNA transcripts, TCR beta CDR3 regions were amplified. HTBI primers were employed in a first-round RT-PCR of the TCR CDR3. TCRdb re-called the multiplex PCR reads with MiXCR, one entry per CDR3 protein. This sample yields 350,000 or so distinct CDR3 sequences, of which 17% are seen a single time; approximately 30% belongs to the top ten. Sequenced input: blood. All receptors come from a woman in her 30s with Graves' hyperthyroidism that later progressed to Graves' ophthalmopathy.

As to this clonotype: One end of the junction varies from germline; a read error may be responsible. In nucleotides, the CDR3 is TGTGCCAGTAGTCCTCTAGCGGGGGGGCGGTCGGATACGCAGTGTTTT. Translated, it gives CASSPLAGGRSDTQCF. The chain uses TRBV19 and TRBJ2-3; 12 nucleotides match TRBD2. Germline lookup yields CDR1 LNHDA and CDR2 SQIVND (reference sequence). The CDR3 totals 16 residues.

This clonotype showed up many times. The chain is built from TRBV11-2 and TRBJ2-7; D may be TRBD2 (6 bases). Germline lookup yields CDR1 SGHAT and CDR2 FQNNGV. CDR3 length equals 18 residues. V dropped 5 bases and J dropped 0 bases, with 23 bases sitting between them. The CDR3 here is CASSTLGGRRGVSYEQYF. CDR3 bases: TGTGCCAGCAGCACCCTGGGGGGTCGACGGGGCGTCTCCTACGAGCAGTACTTC.

The chain couples TRBV6-9 to TRBJ1-2; unclear D gene. This CDR3 contains 13 residues. The germline V and J ends were trimmed by 2 bases and 1 base, with 5 bases remaining between them. Germline V CDR1 and CDR2: MNHGY, SVAAGI. CDR3 DNA sequence: TGTGCCAGCAGTTATAACAGTAACTATGGCTACACCTTC. Amino acids: CASSYNSNYGYTF.

This clonotype was recorded many times. The rearrangement uses TRBV20-1 and TRBJ2-7; 12 nucleotides match TRBD2. The CDR3 consists of 15 residues. Germline lookup yields CDR1 DFQATT and CDR2 SNEGSKA (reference sequence). V lost 0 bases and J lost 2; bases outside the gene matches: 2. The CDR3, as DNA: TGCAGTGCTAGAGATACTAGCGGGAGGCCCTACGAGCAGTACTTC. Its translation is CSARDTSGRPYEQYF.

At least ten counts were recorded for this clonotype. The chain employs TRBV28 and TRBJ1-1; D remains ambiguous. The CDR3 covers 13 residues. Trimming took 4 bases from V and 1 from J, leaving 7 bases between them. In germline, CDR1 is MDHEN, CDR2 SYDVKM. CDR3 residues: CASSWVKNTEAFF. DNA for the CDR3: TGTGCCAGCAGTTGGGTCAAGAACACTGAAGCTTTCTTT.

The V call is TRBV28, the J call TRBJ2-3; the D gene is possibly TRBD2 (6 bases). CDR1 MDHEN and CDR2 SYDVKM come from the germline V gene. This CDR3 is built from 15 residues. Trimming removed 5 bases from V and 2 bases from J, with 14 bases in between. CDR3 in DNA: TGTGCCAGCAGTGCGACACGGGAGATCACAGATACGCAGTATTTT. It yields the protein CASSATREITDTQYF.

About this clonotype: A much larger clone is a single base away; this may be a read error. The chain is built from TRBV27 and TRBJ2-7, with D possibly being TRBD2 (6 bases). Germline CDR1 is MNHEY and CDR2 is SMNVEV (reference sequence). The CDR3 totals 15 residues. The CDR3 DNA reads TGTGCCGGCAGTGTCCTAGCGACTCCCTCCTACGAGCAGTACTTC. This codes for CAGSVLATPSYEQYF.

The rearrangement uses TRBV11-2 and TRBJ2-7; unclear D gene. Per germline, CDR1 SGHAT and CDR2 FQNNGV. This CDR3 spans 13 amino acids. The V and J ends lost 5 bases and 8 bases respectively, with 16 bases between them. CDR3 protein: CASSVVESLQQYV. In nucleotides, the CDR3 is TGTGCCAGCAGCGTCGTCGAGTCTCTCCAGCAGTACGTC.

In regard to this clonotype: This clone may be a read error of a much larger clone one base away. For the CDR3, the DNA is TGTGCCAGCAGCCCGGGACAGGGGCTCCTGGGAGAGACCCAGCACTTC. Its protein is CASSPGQGLLGETQHF. J is TRBJ2-5 and V is TRBV5-4; 10 positions match TRBD1. From germline, CDR1 is SGHNT and CDR2 YYREEE (reference sequence). CDR3 size: 16 residues.

This clonotype came up a few times. The V and J genes are TRBV13 and TRBJ1-5; no definite D call. This CDR3 comprises 16 residues. In germline, CDR1 is PRHDT, CDR2 FYEKMQ (reference sequence). Deletions cut 5 bases from V and 0 bases from J, with 14 bases between. The CDR3 region has the DNA TGTGCCAGCAGCCCCGGTGATGACTATAGCAATCAGCCCCAGCATTTT. This encodes CASSPGDDYSNQPQHF.

This chain uses TRBV7-6 with TRBJ2-7; D possibly corresponds to TRBD2 (5 bases). Per the germline V gene, CDR1 is SGHVS and CDR2 is FNYEAQ. Deletions cut 0 bases from V and 6 bases from J, with 12 bases between. CDR3 size: 14 residues. The CDR3 DNA reads as TGTGCCAGCAGCTTAGCGCGTCCGGGGAGCGAGCAGTACTTC. It encodes CASSLARPGSEQYF. Drawing the rest from reference TRBV7-6 and TRBJ2-7, the complete variable domain is GAGVSQSPRYKVTKRGQDVALRCDPISGHVSLYWYRQALGQGPEFLTYFNYEAQQDKSGLPNDRFSAERPEGSISTLTIQRTEQRDSAMYRCASSLARPGSEQYFGPGTRLTVT.

This clonotype was detected only a few times. This chain joins TRBV20-1 and TRBJ2-7; D ambiguous. Germline values: CDR1 DFQATT, CDR2 SNEGSKA (reference sequence). The CDR3 runs to 12 residues. The V gene lost 0 bases and the J gene lost 4 bases, with 7 bases spanning the gap. The CDR3 protein is CSARELYYEQYF. The CDR3 bases are TGCAGTGCTAGAGAACTATATTACGAGCAGTACTTC.

This clonotype was counted between two and nine times. The J gene is TRBJ2-7, the V gene TRBV6-1; TRBD1 matches at 7 bases. This CDR3 spans 14 amino acids. Germline V gene sequence: CDR1 MNHNS, CDR2 SASEGT. Trimming cost V 7 bases and J 3 bases; bases outside gene matches: 9. In nucleotides, the CDR3 is TGTGCCAGCACCCCCGGGACAGTGATCTACGAGCAGTACTTC. Residues: CASTPGTVIYEQYF.

The chain joins TRBV24-1 to TRBJ2-7; 8 bases match TRBD2. This CDR3 has 13 residues. Germline CDR1 is KGHDR and CDR2 is SFDVKD. V gave up 6 bases and J gave up 6 bases; unmatched junction bases: 6. CDR3 sequence (DNA): TGTGCCACCAGTTCGGGAGGGCCTGGCGAGCAGTACTTC. Translation: CATSSGGPGEQYF.

In this sample, this clonotype turned up many times. The rearrangement uses TRBV20-1 and TRBJ2-7; D is unclear. V lost 0 bases and J lost 3, with 12 bases in between. Looked up from germline, CDR1 is DFQATT and CDR2 is SNEGSKA (reference sequence). The CDR3 is 14 amino acids. The CDR3 protein is CSARDTETSYEQYF. CDR3 nucleotides: TGCAGTGCTAGAGATACCGAGACAAGCTACGAGCAGTACTTC.

In this sample, this clonotype turned up many times. The gene calls are TRBV12-3 or TRBV12-4 and TRBJ1-6; D unresolved. V dropped 8 bases and J dropped 7 bases, with 21 bases sitting between them. The CDR3 length is 16 residues. CDR3 region: CASGVNAGSPNSPLHF. The CDR3 bases are TGTGCCAGCGGGGTGAACGCCGGGTCACCAAATTCACCCCTCCACTTT.

This clonotype was seen a handful of times. V and J are TRBV7-3 and TRBJ1-5; the D is unclear. The germline V gene encodes CDR1 SGHTA and CDR2 FQGTGA. With 5 bases removed from V and 0 bases from J, the gap between germline ends came to 14 bases. The CDR3 loop spans 16 amino acids. The CDR3, as DNA: TGTGCCAGCAGCCCCACCGTCACACGTAGCAATCAGCCCCAGCATTTT. Translation: CASSPTVTRSNQPQHF.

This clonotype came up many times. The chain is built from TRBV28 and TRBJ2-1; 8 nucleotides line up with TRBD1. The CDR3 is 14 amino acids. J lost 8 bases, V lost 6 bases, and 9 bases had no gene match. Germline CDR1 reads MDHEN; CDR2 reads SYDVKM. CDR3 loop: CASRQWGTGDEQFF. The CDR3 nucleotides read TGTGCCAGCAGACAATGGGGGACAGGCGATGAGCAGTTCTTC. Looking up the rest from reference TRBV28 and TRBJ2-1 gives the full variable domain: DVKVTQSSRYLVKRTGEKVFLECVQDMDHENMFWYRQDPGLGLRLIYFSYDVKMKEKGDIPEGYSVSREKKERFSLILESASTNQTSMYLCASRQWGTGDEQFFGPGTRLTVL.